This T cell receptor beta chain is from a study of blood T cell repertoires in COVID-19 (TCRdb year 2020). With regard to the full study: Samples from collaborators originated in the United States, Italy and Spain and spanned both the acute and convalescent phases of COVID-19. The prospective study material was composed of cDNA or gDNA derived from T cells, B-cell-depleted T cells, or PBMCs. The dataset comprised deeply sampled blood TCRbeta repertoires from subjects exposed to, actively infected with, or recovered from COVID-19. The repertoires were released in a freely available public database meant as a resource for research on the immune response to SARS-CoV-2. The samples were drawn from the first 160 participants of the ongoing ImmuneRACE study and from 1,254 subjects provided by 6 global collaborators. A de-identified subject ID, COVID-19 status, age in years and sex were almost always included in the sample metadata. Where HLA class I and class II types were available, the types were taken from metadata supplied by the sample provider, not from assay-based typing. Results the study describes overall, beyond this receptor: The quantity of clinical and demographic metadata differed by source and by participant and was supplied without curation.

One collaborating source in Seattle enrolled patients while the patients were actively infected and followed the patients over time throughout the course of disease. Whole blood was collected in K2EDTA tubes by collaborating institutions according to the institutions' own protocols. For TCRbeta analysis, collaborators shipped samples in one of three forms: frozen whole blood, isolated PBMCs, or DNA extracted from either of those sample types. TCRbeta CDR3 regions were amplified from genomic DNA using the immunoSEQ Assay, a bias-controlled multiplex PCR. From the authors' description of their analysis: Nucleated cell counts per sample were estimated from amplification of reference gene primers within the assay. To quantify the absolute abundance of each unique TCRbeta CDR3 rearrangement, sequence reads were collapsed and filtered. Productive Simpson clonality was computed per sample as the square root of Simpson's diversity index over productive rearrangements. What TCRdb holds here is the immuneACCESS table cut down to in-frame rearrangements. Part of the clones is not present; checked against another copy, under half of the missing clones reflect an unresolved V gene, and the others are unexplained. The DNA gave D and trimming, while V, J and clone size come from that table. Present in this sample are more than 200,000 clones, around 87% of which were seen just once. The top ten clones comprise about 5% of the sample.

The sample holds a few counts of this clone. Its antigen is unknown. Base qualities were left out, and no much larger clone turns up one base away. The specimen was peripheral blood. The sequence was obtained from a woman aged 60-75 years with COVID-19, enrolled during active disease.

The DNA sequence follows: TGTGCCAGCAGCTTAGATTGGGGGACTAGCGGTTACGAGCAGTACTTC. Its translation reads: CASSLDWGTSGYEQYF. Recombination connected TRBV7-2 to TRBJ2-7; 11 middle bases align to TRBD2. Looking up the germline V gene yields CDR1 SGHTA and CDR2 FQGNSA. The CDR3, cysteine through phenylalanine, is 16 amino acids long. Only the CDR3 region is kept as DNA, spanning 48 bases read in frame from base 1. From V the trimming removes 1 base and from J it removes 4 bases, while the gene matches leave 6 bases of the junction unaccounted for.